Below are 18 T cell receptor beta chains sequenced from a single sample in a study of cytomegalovirus exposure and HLA in healthy donors. The PCR contained 60 Vbeta and 13 Jbeta primers. This table comes from immunoSEQ multiplex PCR, and its TCRdb copy is limited to in-frame clones, with some not included. Here the sample spans about 100,000 clones, 60% to 75% being singletons. The sample comprised PBMCs. These receptors were collected from a woman between 35 and 50 years old in good health and CMV-seronegative.

The chain employs TRBV19 and TRBJ2-5, with D unclear. The CDR3 is made up of 13 amino acids. V lost 3 bases to trimming and J lost 0 bases, with 5 bases between them. Germline assignment: CDR1 LNHDA and CDR2 SQIVND (reference sequence). DNA of the CDR3: TGTGCCAGTAGTATGGGCAACCAAGAGACCCAGTACTTC. It specifies CASSMGNQETQYF.

This clone was detected a few times. The chain joins TRBV30 to TRBJ2-2, with D uncertain. V shed 7 bases and J shed 0 bases, with 9 bases lying between them. This CDR3 region has 13 residues. Per germline, CDR1 GTSNPN and CDR2 SVGIG (reference sequence). The CDR3 loop is CASDTPNTGELFF. The CDR3 bases are TGTGCCTCCGATACACCGAACACCGGGGAGCTGTTTTTT. The complete variable domain, with remaining parts taken from reference TRBV30 and TRBJ2-2, reads SQTIHQWPATLVQPVGSPLSLECTVEGTSNPNLYWYRQAAGRGLQLLFYSVGIGQISSEVPQNLSASRPQDRQFILSSKKLLLSDSGFYLCASDTPNTGELFFGEGSRLTVL.

This clone was seen only once. The V gene is TRBV21-1, the J gene TRBJ1-2. TRBV21-1 counts as a pseudogene. The CDR3 is 21 amino acids. As DNA, the CDR3 is TGTGCCAGCAGCAAATGGTTCGGCGGGAAGTGGGGAACCATGACGGACTATGGCTACACCTTC. This codes for CASSKWFGGKWGTMTDYGYTF.

This clone was seen once. The chain is built from TRBV5-1 and TRBJ2-7, with 9 bases lining up with TRBD1. V was clipped by 6 bases and J by 5 bases; unmatched bases: 6. This CDR3 has 13 amino acids. CDR1 and CDR2 (germline): SGHRS, YFSETQ. The CDR3 protein is CASKRQGVHEQYF. The CDR3 region has the DNA TGCGCCAGCAAGAGACAGGGGGTCCACGAGCAGTACTTC.

This chain links TRBV25-1 with TRBJ1-2; 8 nucleotides line up with TRBD1. The germline V gene has CDR1 MGHDK and CDR2 SYGVNS. This CDR3 comprises 12 residues. The V and J ends lost 4 bases and 9 bases, in that order; junction bases with no gene match: 4. The CDR3 DNA is TGTGCCAGCAGTGGATACAGGGGGAGCTACACCTTC. Translated, it gives CASSGYRGSYTF.

This rearrangement joins TRBV30 to TRBJ2-7, with TRBD2 matching 7 bases. The CDR3 contains 15 residues. J gave up 2 bases and V 1 base, and 8 bases lay outside the gene matches. Germline lookup yields CDR1 GTSNPN and CDR2 SVGIG (reference sequence). The CDR3 bases are TGTGCCTGGAGTGGCAGGGTGGGGGGGGCCTACGAGCAGTACTTC. Translation: CAWSGRVGGAYEQYF. Combining the CDR3 with reference TRBV30 and TRBJ2-7 gives the whole variable domain SQTIHQWPATLVQPVGSPLSLECTVEGTSNPNLYWYRQAAGRGLQLLFYSVGIGQISSEVPQNLSASRPQDRQFILSSKKLLLSDSGFYLCAWSGRVGGAYEQYFGPGTRLTVT.

The gene calls are TRBV25-1 and TRBJ2-7; possibly TRBD1 for D (6 bases). Germline V gene lookup returns CDR1 MGHDK and CDR2 SYGVNS. The CDR3 length is 18 residues. V gave up 4 bases and J gave up 0 bases, with 22 bases separating them. The CDR3 sequence: CASSGTPEGQRSSYEQYF. CDR3 coding DNA: TGTGCCAGCAGTGGCACTCCGGAAGGACAGAGGAGCTCCTACGAGCAGTACTTC.

V and J are TRBV6-5 and TRBJ2-7, with D perhaps TRBD1 (5 bases). Trimming stripped 6 bases from V and 6 bases from J, with 18 bases between. Germline CDR1 reads MNHEY; CDR2 reads SVGAGI. The length of the CDR3 is 14 residues. The CDR3 sequence: CASSRTQGIGEQYF. DNA for the CDR3: TGTGCCAGCAGCCGCACCCAGGGTATCGGCGAGCAGTACTTC.

The rearrangement links TRBV29-1 to TRBJ2-5; a weak D match, TRBD1 (5 bases). The V and J ends lost 3 bases and 3 bases respectively, with 8 bases between them. Germline V gene data show CDR1 as SQVTM and CDR2 as ANQGSEA. This CDR3 has 12 residues. CDR3 sequence: CSVDRVEETQYF. In DNA, the CDR3 is TGCAGCGTTGACAGGGTGGAAGAGACCCAGTACTTC.

The CDR3, as DNA: TGTGCCAGCAGTTTATACAGGGTAGGAGACCAAGAGACCCAGTACTTC. This codes for CASSLYRVGDQETQYF. J is TRBJ2-5 and V is TRBV6-6; a possible D gene is TRBD1 (6 bases). V was shortened by 4 bases and J by 0 bases, with 15 bases between the two germline ends. This CDR3 comprises 16 residues. Germline CDR1 and CDR2: MNHNY and SVGAGI (reference sequence).

This chain's CDR3 is CASSLAHEALKAFF. The CDR3, as DNA: TGTGCCAGCAGCTTAGCGCACGAAGCACTCAAGGCTTTCTTT. This chain connects TRBV7-2 to TRBJ1-1; D gene unclear. The V end was cut by 0 bases, the J end by 11 bases, with 16 bases between. The CDR3 totals 14 residues. Germline lookup yields CDR1 SGHTA and CDR2 FQGNSA.

The chain links TRBV21-1 to TRBJ1-2. TRBV21-1 is a known pseudogene. The CDR3 sequence is 16 residues long. This chain's CDR3 is CASSISGGRKEGGYTF. Written as DNA, the CDR3 is TGTGCCAGCAGCATTAGTGGCGGGCGTAAAGAGGGCGGCTACACCTTC.

The chain joins TRBV30 to TRBJ2-1; 8 bases are a match to TRBD2. Trimming took 1 base from V and 8 from J; bases not matched to a gene: 16. The V gene's germline CDR1 is GTSNPN and CDR2 SVGIG (reference sequence). This CDR3 region has 17 residues. CDR3 sequence (DNA): TGTGCCTGGAGTGCCTGGGTGGGGCGGGAGGTTTTAGATGAGCAGTTCTTC. Protein: CAWSAWVGREVLDEQFF.

The chain carries TRBV19 and TRBJ2-5; perhaps TRBD1 as D (6 bases). Matching the DNA end better, TRBJ2-7 makes the J call doubtful. This CDR3 is 13 amino acids long. The germline gives CDR1 LNHDA, CDR2 SQIVND (reference sequence). The CDR3 coding sequence is TGTGCCAGTAGTGCAAAACAGGGTCTCGAGCAGTACTTC. This gives the protein CASSAKQGLEQYF.

The rearrangement uses TRBV9 and TRBJ2-5; D might be TRBD2 (5 bases). Trimming left V 0 bases short and J 1 base short, with 7 bases between. Germline V gives CDR1 SGDLS, CDR2 YYNGEE. The CDR3 is made up of 14 amino acids. DNA for the CDR3: TGTGCCAGCAGCGTAGGGCTAGCCCAAGAGACCCAGTACTTC. Amino acid sequence: CASSVGLAQETQYF.

The chain joins TRBV5-5 to TRBJ2-3; 7 bases line up with TRBD2. V dropped 4 bases and J dropped 0; count of bases not matched to a gene: 8. This CDR3 spans 16 amino acids. Germline CDR1 and CDR2: SGHKS and YYEKEE (reference sequence). The CDR3 DNA reads TGTGCCAGCAGCCGACAACTAGCGACTAGCACAGATACGCAGTATTTT. Its translation is CASSRQLATSTDTQYF.

This clone was recorded only once. The V and J genes are TRBV7-3 and TRBJ2-7, with 10 positions matching TRBD1. This CDR3 spans 17 amino acids. Unmatched junction bases numbered 9, after V lost 1 base and J lost 3 bases. Germline V gene lookup returns CDR1 SGHTA and CDR2 FQGTGA. The CDR3 DNA follows: TGTGCCAGCAGCTTAAAGTCCTCGGGGACAGGGGACTACGAGCAGTACTTC. It codes for CASSLKSSGTGDYEQYF. The complete variable domain, with remaining parts taken from reference TRBV7-3 and TRBJ2-7, reads GAGVSQTPSNKVTEKGKYVELRCDPISGHTALYWYRQSLGQGPEFLIYFQGTGAADDSGLPNDRFFAVRPEGSVSTLKIQRTERGDSAVYLCASSLKSSGTGDYEQYFGPGTRLTVT.

V gene TRBV27 combines with J gene TRBJ2-5, with D possibly being TRBD2 (5 bases). The CDR3 is 12 amino acids. Trimming pared 9 bases from V and 4 bases from J, leaving 12 bases between. CDR1 MNHEY and CDR2 SMNVEV come from the germline V gene (reference sequence). The CDR3 DNA reads TGTGCCAGGGTGAGAGGGCTAGAGACCCAGTACTTC. Protein sequence: CARVRGLETQYF.